Presented here are 24 T cell receptor beta chains from one specimen sequenced in a study of blood T cell repertoires in COVID-19. Assay used: immunoSEQ multiplex PCR; TCRdb lists only in-frame clones, some missing. The sample yields some 300,000 clones, 80% to 90% seen once. The material sequenced was PBMCs or T cells enriched from blood (not recorded which). The receptors derive from a man aged 30 to 39 who had recovered from COVID-19.

The V call is TRBV28, the J call TRBJ1-1, with D unclear. This CDR3 has 13 amino acids. From germline, CDR1 is MDHEN and CDR2 SYDVKM. The germline V and J ends were trimmed by 8 bases and 0 bases, with 10 bases remaining between them. The CDR3 nucleotides read TGTGCCAGCCTAAGGGAGATGAACACTGAAGCTTTCTTT. Protein: CASLREMNTEAFF.

The rearrangement links TRBV4-1 to TRBJ2-7; TRBD2 matches at 10 bases. Germline values: CDR1 MGHRA, CDR2 YSYEKL. The CDR3 totals 15 residues. The ends lost 2 bases at V and 2 bases at J; junction bases unmatched: 3. For the CDR3, the DNA is TGCGCCAGCAGCCAAAGCGGGAGGGGAACCTACGAGCAGTACTTC. Its protein product is CASSQSGRGTYEQYF.

The sample holds a few counts of this clone. V and J are TRBV20-1 and TRBJ2-7, with 7 positions matching TRBD2. V shed 3 bases and J 6 bases; nucleotides not matched to a gene: 11. The CDR3 is 14 residues long. The germline CDR1 and CDR2 sequences are DFQATT and SNEGSKA (reference sequence). The CDR3 spells CSASEGGPRGEQYF. The CDR3 region has the DNA TGCAGTGCTAGTGAGGGAGGGCCCCGTGGCGAGCAGTACTTC.

This chain connects TRBV11-2 to TRBJ2-3, with 11 nucleotides matching TRBD2. This CDR3 is built from 16 residues. V lost 1 base, J lost 2 bases, and 2 bases stayed unmatched. The germline CDR1 and CDR2 sequences are SGHAT and FQNNGV. Here the CDR3 DNA reads TGTGCCAGCAGCTTAGTGGGACTAGCGGACACAGATACGCAGTATTTT. This codes for CASSLVGLADTDTQYF.

The CDR3 DNA reads as TGTGCCAGCAGCCGGGACATTGGAAGAAACATTCAGTACTTC. Translated: CASSRDIGRNIQYF. The chain couples TRBV28 to TRBJ2-4; D might be TRBD1 (6 bases). There are 14 residues in the CDR3. Between the trimmed V and J ends, which lost 6 bases and 6 bases, there was a span of 15 bases. The germline CDR1 and CDR2 sequences are MDHEN and SYDVKM.

This clone was detected only a few times. The chain carries TRBV6-5 and TRBJ1-3; 9 nucleotides align to TRBD1. CDR1 MNHEY and CDR2 SVGAGI come from the germline V gene. V lost 10 bases to trimming and J lost 1 base; unmatched junction nucleotides: 5. The CDR3 is 14 residues long. The CDR3 bases are TGTGCCATTGGGACAGGGACGTCTGGAAACACCATATATTTT. Its protein is CAIGTGTSGNTIYF.

This chain links TRBV24-1 with TRBJ1-5, with TRBD1 as a possible D gene (6 bases). The ends were cut back, 3 bases at V and 4 bases at J, with 12 bases in the middle. CDR1 is KGHDR, CDR2 SFDVKD, per germline. This CDR3 has 15 amino acids. The CDR3 nucleotides are TGTGCCACCAGTGATGTACATGACAGGAATCAGCCCCAGCATTTT. Protein: CATSDVHDRNQPQHF.

The V and J genes are TRBV24-1 and TRBJ1-5, with a weak D call TRBD1 (6 bases). This CDR3 is built from 16 residues. Germline V gene data show CDR1 as KGHDR and CDR2 as SFDVKD. V lost 3 bases to trimming and J lost 3 bases, with 14 bases between them. This CDR3 reads CATSDSGQRHNQPQHF. In nucleotides, the CDR3 is TGTGCCACCAGTGATAGTGGACAGAGACACAATCAGCCCCAGCATTTT.

The chain joins TRBV12-3 or TRBV12-4 to TRBJ2-3; unclear D gene. The CDR3 spans 12 residues. Trimming pared 3 bases from V and 5 bases from J, leaving 6 bases between. In nucleotides, the CDR3 is TGTGCCAGCAGTTTCCTTCTAGATACGCAGTATTTT. It specifies CASSFLLDTQYF.

The chain uses TRBV28 and TRBJ2-7; 9 bases are shared with TRBD1. This CDR3 spans 14 amino acids. Germline lookup yields CDR1 MDHEN and CDR2 SYDVKM. V gave up 7 bases and J gave up 2 bases; unmatched junction bases: 6. CDR3 bases: TGTGCCAGCATCCCACAGGGGGCGGCCTACGAGCAGTACTTC. Its protein product is CASIPQGAAYEQYF.

The chain uses TRBV15 and TRBJ1-4, with D uncertain. CDR1 is LNHNV and CDR2 is YYDKDF in the germline V gene (reference sequence). The CDR3 length is 17 residues. V dropped 3 bases and J dropped 0 bases, with 14 bases sitting between them. CDR3 in amino acids: CATSSPNPRPTNEKLFF. The DNA for the CDR3 is TGTGCCACCAGCAGCCCGAACCCTAGGCCAACTAATGAAAAACTGTTTTTT. Full variable domain (missing parts from reference TRBV15 and TRBJ1-4): DAMVIQNPRYQVTQFGKPVTLSCSQTLNHNVMYWYQQKSSQAPKLLFHYYDKDFNNEADTPDNFQSRRPNTSFCFLDIRSPGLGDTAMYLCATSSPNPRPTNEKLFFGSGTQLSVL.

This chain links TRBV6-4 with TRBJ1-1, with 7 bases fitting TRBD1. After removal of 4 bases from V and 1 base from J, the junction contained 6 bases not matched to a gene. The CDR3 is made up of 15 amino acids. Looked up from germline, CDR1 is MRHNA and CDR2 is SNTAGT. CDR3 residues: CASSVGGAGNTEAFF. In DNA form, the CDR3 reads TGTGCCAGCAGTGTAGGGGGCGCGGGGAACACTGAAGCTTTCTTT.

This chain joins TRBV28 and TRBJ1-1; D gene unclear. Germline lookup yields CDR1 MDHEN and CDR2 SYDVKM. The ends were cut back, 2 bases at V and 0 bases at J, with 7 bases in the middle. This CDR3 has 14 amino acids. The DNA for the CDR3 is TGTGCCAGCAGTTTAGCCAGGATGAACACTGAAGCTTTCTTT. Translating it yields CASSLARMNTEAFF.

The chain joins TRBV28 to TRBJ1-1; D is unclear. Germline assignment: CDR1 MDHEN and CDR2 SYDVKM. This CDR3 is 12 amino acids long. With 6 bases removed from V and 5 bases from J, the gap between germline ends came to 10 bases. The DNA for the CDR3 is TGTGCCAGCAGGGAGGTAAGGACTGAAGCTTTCTTT. Its translation: CASREVRTEAFF.

The chain uses TRBV11-3 and TRBJ1-1; 7 bases agree with TRBD1. CDR1 and CDR2 (germline): SGHNT, YENEEA. This CDR3 comprises 15 residues. The V and J ends lost 4 bases and 10 bases, in that order; junction bases with no gene match: 15. CDR3 bases: TGTGCCAGCAGCTCAGGCCGGACAGGTTGGCGGAGAGCTTTCTTT. Its protein is CASSSGRTGWRRAFF.

This clone has just a few counts. The J gene is TRBJ1-1, the V gene TRBV6-5; 8 bases align to TRBD1. Trimming removed 7 bases from V and 7 bases from J; junction bases left unmatched: 5. This CDR3 region has 12 residues. CDR1 and CDR2 from the germline V gene are MNHEY and SVGAGI. The CDR3 bases are TGTGCCAGCATCCTAGGACAGGGTGAAGCTTTCTTT. This sequence encodes CASILGQGEAFF.

The V call is TRBV4-1, the J call TRBJ1-2; the match to TRBD1 covers 7 bases. Germline V CDR1 and CDR2: MGHRA, YSYEKL. V trimming: 6 bases; J trimming: 4 bases; junction bases outside the gene matches: 11. The CDR3 is 15 residues long. The CDR3: CASSPNRGMGYGYTF. The CDR3 DNA is TGCGCCAGCAGTCCTAACAGGGGCATGGGCTATGGCTACACCTTC.

This chain links TRBV15 with TRBJ1-2; unclear D gene. Trimming shortened V by 3 bases and J by 8 bases, and 22 bases separated the two germline ends. CDR3 length equals 16 residues. The germline V gene has CDR1 LNHNV and CDR2 YYDKDF (reference sequence). CDR3 sequence: CATSSRVGSPVRGYTF. CDR3 nucleotides: TGTGCCACCAGCAGTCGAGTTGGGAGCCCGGTCAGGGGCTACACCTTC.

Here the CDR3 DNA reads TGTGCCAGCAGCGCAGAGGTAGGGGTGATCGGCGGCTACACCTTC. Its translation is CASSAEVGVIGGYTF. The chain recombines TRBV9 with TRBJ1-2, with a weak D call TRBD1 (5 bases). Germline-derived CDR1 and CDR2 are SGDLS and YYNGEE. The CDR3 spans 15 residues. Trimming took 3 bases from V and 8 from J, leaving 20 bases between them.

The rearrangement links TRBV7-5 to TRBJ2-4; no check of the table's D call, TRBD2, against the DNA was made. TRBV7-5 is tagged as a pseudogene. This CDR3 is built from 18 residues. The chain's CDR3 is CARSLKEHISPRENIQYF. The DNA of the CDR3 is TGTGCCAGAAGCTTAAAAGAACATATATCCCCGAGGGAAAACATTCAGTACTTC.

J is TRBJ1-2 and V is TRBV10-1; TRBD1 matches at 7 bases. CDR3 length: 16 residues. Looked up from germline, CDR1 is WNHNN and CDR2 is SYGVQD (reference sequence). V gave up 3 bases and J gave up 1 base; unmatched junction bases: 8. The CDR3 DNA reads TGCGCCAGCAGTGACCACTCGACAGGGAATAACTATGGCTACACCTTC. Residues: CASSDHSTGNNYGYTF.

This clone was counted once. The chain recombines TRBV5-4 with TRBJ1-2, with unresolved D. V was shortened by 0 bases and J by 1 base, with 4 bases between the two germline ends. The CDR3 covers 13 residues. CDR1 SGHNT and CDR2 YYREEE come from the germline V gene (reference sequence). The CDR3 protein is CASSLAVNYGYTF. The CDR3 bases are TGTGCCAGCAGCTTGGCAGTTAACTATGGCTACACCTTC.

In regard to this clone: The sample carries other DNA sequences with the same CDR3. V is TRBV18 and J is TRBJ1-1, with D possibly TRBD1 on 5 matching bases. V was pared by 5 bases and J by 1 base, with 8 bases between. Germline V CDR1 and CDR2: KGHSH, LQKENI. The CDR3 consists of 13 residues. The CDR3 region has the DNA TGTGCCAGCTCATCCGGACAGAACACTGAAGCTTTCTTT. Protein sequence: CASSSGQNTEAFF. Full variable domain (outside the CDR3, taken from reference TRBV18 and TRBJ1-1): NAGVMQNPRHLVRRRGQEARLRCSPMKGHSHVYWYRQLPEEGLKFMVYLQKENIIDESGMPKERFSAEFPKEGPSILRIQQVVRGDSAAYFCASSSGQNTEAFFGQGTRLTVV.

The rearrangement joins TRBV28 to TRBJ1-1; 7 bases map to TRBD1. J was trimmed by 0 bases and V by 7 bases; bases with no gene match: 8. This CDR3 spans 15 amino acids. Looked up from germline, CDR1 is MDHEN and CDR2 is SYDVKM. Written as DNA, the CDR3 is TGTGCCAGCATAGGGACAGATTACATGAACACTGAAGCTTTCTTT. It codes for CASIGTDYMNTEAFF.